This TCR beta chain was identified during a study of OX40 agonist ivuxolimab in advanced cancers. Across the whole study: The dose of intravenous ivuxolimab that patients received every 2 weeks ranged from 0.01 to 10 mg/kg. With a range of roughly 20 to 90, age averaged approximately 60 years, and nearly 85% were male. Treatment received earlier with anti-PD-1, anti-PD-L1 or anti-CTLA-4 agents was allowed, and over 35% had some.

Generated by immunoSEQ multiplex PCR, the TCRdb table keeps only in-frame clones and is missing some. Here the sample spans 20,000 to 30,000 clones, about 85% being singletons. As to this clone: One junction end disagrees with the germline gene, perhaps due to a read error.

Sequenced here: CD4+ or CD8+ T cells sorted from blood, sampled in a trial of the OX40 agonist ivuxolimab. The clonotype was recovered from an adult with an advanced solid tumor such as melanoma, head and neck, liver or kidney cancer.

For the CDR3, the DNA is TGTGCCAGCAGCTCTAACTATTATGGCTACGCCTTC. Encoded protein: CASSSNYYGYAF. V and J are TRBV5-6 and TRBJ1-2; no clear D gene. The CDR3 is 12 residues long. Germline V gene data show CDR1 as SGHDT and CDR2 as YYEEEE.